These 12 T cell receptor beta chains were all obtained from the same sample, sequenced in a study of cytomegalovirus exposure and HLA in healthy donors. With 60 Vbeta and 13 Jbeta primers, the PCR was carried out. Clones were sequenced by immunoSEQ multiplex PCR, and TCRdb holds only the in-frame ones, with some missing. Among under 200,000 clones listed, less than 90% were seen once. The sequenced sample consisted of PBMCs. These receptors all stem from a woman aged 50 to 60 in good health and CMV-seropositive.

The chain combines TRBV27 with TRBJ2-1; 8 bases match TRBD2. Germline CDR1 and CDR2: MNHEY and SMNVEV (reference sequence). The CDR3 runs to 16 residues. Trimming cost V 4 bases and J 3 bases; bases outside gene matches: 8. CDR3 in amino acids: CASSSRRAGVYNEQFF. The CDR3, as DNA: TGTGCCAGCAGTTCCCGCCGAGCGGGGGTCTACAATGAGCAGTTCTTC.

The chain combines TRBV2 with TRBJ2-2, with TRBD1 matching 8 bases. The germline V gene has CDR1 SNHLY and CDR2 FYNNEI. With 4 bases clipped from V and 4 bases from J, the junction kept 5 bases outside the gene matches. This CDR3 contains 15 residues. The DNA of the CDR3 is TGTGCCAGCAGTGCGGACAGGGTGAGCACCGGGGAGCTGTTTTTT. It is translated as CASSADRVSTGELFF.

V and J are TRBV10-3 and TRBJ2-1, with 7 bases matching TRBD2. The CDR3 extends over 15 amino acids. Germline-derived CDR1 and CDR2 are ENHRY and SYGVKD. V lost 6 bases to trimming and J lost 0 bases; unmatched junction nucleotides: 5. As DNA, the CDR3 is TGTGCCATCAGCGGCGGGAGTAGCTCCTACAATGAGCAGTTCTTC. Amino acid sequence: CAISGGSSSYNEQFF.

Note on this clone: One junction end does not reproduce the germline sequence, and a read error may be involved. This chain connects TRBV7-7 to TRBJ2-3, with D hard to call. Germline assignment: CDR1 SSHAT and CDR2 FNYEAQ (reference sequence). The CDR3 runs to 15 residues. The CDR3 DNA reads TGTGCTAGCAGCCCACAGCCAGCTGGCACAGATACGCAGTATTTT. Amino acid sequence: CASSPQPAGTDTQYF.

The chain couples TRBV7-6 to TRBJ2-5, with a weak D call TRBD2 (5 bases). V was trimmed by 2 bases and J by 2 bases, leaving 27 bases between them. Germline V gene data show CDR1 as SGHVS and CDR2 as FNYEAQ. This CDR3 has 20 residues. The CDR3 nucleotides are TGTGCCAGCAGCTTATATTGGCTCGGGCGGCTAGCTAATCCTCAAGAGACCCAGTACTTC. Protein product: CASSLYWLGRLANPQETQYF.

This clone was detected only once. The V gene is TRBV18, the J gene TRBJ1-2; possible D gene TRBD1, 6 bases. There are 12 residues in the CDR3. Trimming stripped 5 bases from V and 6 bases from J, with 10 bases between. CDR1 is KGHSH and CDR2 is LQKENI in the germline V gene. CDR3 DNA sequence: TGTGCCAGCTCAGAAAACAGGGATGGCTACACCTTC. Translation: CASSENRDGYTF.

The chain carries TRBV29-1 and TRBJ2-2; 8 positions agree with TRBD1. The CDR3 is 14 amino acids. V dropped 7 bases and J dropped 3; count of bases not matched to a gene: 7. Germline values: CDR1 SQVTM, CDR2 ANQGSEA. The CDR3 reads CSGGPQGDTGELFF. Here the CDR3 DNA reads TGCAGCGGGGGGCCACAGGGGGACACCGGGGAGCTGTTTTTT.

The chain joins TRBV6-5 to TRBJ2-1, with TRBD2 as a possible D gene (5 bases). V lost 3 bases to trimming and J lost 7 bases, with 16 bases between them. Germline V gives CDR1 MNHEY, CDR2 SVGAGI. There are 15 residues in the CDR3. CDR3 DNA sequence: TGTGCCAGCAGTTATACAGCGTTCGGAGGTAATGAGCAGTTCTTC. It encodes CASSYTAFGGNEQFF.

V is TRBV21-1 and J is TRBJ1-1; the DNA was not used to check the table's D call, TRBD1. TRBV21-1 is recorded as a pseudogene. This CDR3 comprises 17 residues. DNA of the CDR3: TGTGCCAGCAGCAAAGCGCGCAACAGATCCCAGAACACTGAAGCTTTCTTT. Translating gives CASSKARNRSQNTEAFF.

The chain uses TRBV9 and TRBJ2-1, with a weak D call TRBD2 (6 bases). The V end lost 4 bases, the J end lost 8 bases, and 10 bases lay between the germline ends. The CDR3 has 12 amino acids. From germline, CDR1 is SGDLS and CDR2 YYNGEE. DNA for the CDR3: TGTGCCAGCAGCATAGGAGGGCATGAGCAGTTCTTC. Translated, it gives CASSIGGHEQFF.

This rearrangement joins TRBV18 to TRBJ2-5; possibly TRBD2 for D (5 bases). The CDR3 runs to 13 residues. CDR1 KGHSH and CDR2 LQKENI come from the germline V gene. The V end lost 3 bases, the J end lost 4 bases, and 9 bases lay between the germline ends. The CDR3 coding sequence is TGTGCCAGCTCACCCGGAGCGGCAGAGACCCAGTACTTC. Translated, it gives CASSPGAAETQYF.

This clone was detected a few times. The CDR3 bases are TGTGCCAGCAGCGCTTCGGGGAGCTCCTATAATTCACCCCTCCACTTT. It is translated as CASSASGSSYNSPLHF. The chain employs TRBV9 and TRBJ1-6; D unresolved. Trimming cost V 3 bases and J 0 bases, with 10 bases left between them. The CDR3 is 16 residues long. CDR1 is SGDLS and CDR2 is YYNGEE in the germline V gene.